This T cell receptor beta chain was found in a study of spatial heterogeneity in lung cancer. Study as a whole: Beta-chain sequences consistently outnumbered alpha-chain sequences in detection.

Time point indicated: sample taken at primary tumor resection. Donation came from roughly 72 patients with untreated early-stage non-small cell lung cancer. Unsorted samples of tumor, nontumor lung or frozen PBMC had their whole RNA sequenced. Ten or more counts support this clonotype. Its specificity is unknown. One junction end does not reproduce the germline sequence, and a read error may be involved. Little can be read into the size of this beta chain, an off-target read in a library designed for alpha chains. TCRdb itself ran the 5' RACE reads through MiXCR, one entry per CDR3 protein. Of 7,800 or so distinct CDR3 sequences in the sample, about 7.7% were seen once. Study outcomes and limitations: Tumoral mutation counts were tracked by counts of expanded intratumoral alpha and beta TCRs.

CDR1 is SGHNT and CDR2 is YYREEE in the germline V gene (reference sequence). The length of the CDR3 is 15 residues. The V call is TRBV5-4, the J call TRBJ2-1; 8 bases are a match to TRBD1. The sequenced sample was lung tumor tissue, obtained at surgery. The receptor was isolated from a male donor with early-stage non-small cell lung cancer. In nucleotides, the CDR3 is TGTGCCAGCAGCTTGGTCCAGGGGGCGAACACCGGTGAGGTCTTC. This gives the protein CASSLVQGANTGEVF.